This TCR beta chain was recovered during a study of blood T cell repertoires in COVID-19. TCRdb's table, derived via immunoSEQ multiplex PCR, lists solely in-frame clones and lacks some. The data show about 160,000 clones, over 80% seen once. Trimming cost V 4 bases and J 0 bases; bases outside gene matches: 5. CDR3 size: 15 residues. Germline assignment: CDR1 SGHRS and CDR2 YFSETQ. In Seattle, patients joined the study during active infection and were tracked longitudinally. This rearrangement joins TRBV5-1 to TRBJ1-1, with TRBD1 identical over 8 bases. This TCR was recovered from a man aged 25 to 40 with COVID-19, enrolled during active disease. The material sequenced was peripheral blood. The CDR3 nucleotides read TGCGCCAGCAGCACGACAGGGGCCCTGAACACTGAAGCTTTCTTT. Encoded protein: CASSTTGALNTEAFF.